This TCR beta chain was captured by sequencing in a study of cytomegalovirus exposure and HLA in healthy donors (dated by TCRdb to 2017 to 2019). For the wider study: According to an earlier analysis of a few hundred of the donors, 150 million to 200 million T cells yielded 90 million to 130 million unique TCR beta sequences and approximately 300 Gb of sequence data. In a later genetic analysis, genome-wide SNP genotypes for about 55% of the 666 donors were used, and that subset was treated as a discovery cohort. In an earlier analysis of more than 550 of the donors, high-throughput TCR beta sequencing was used to judge whether each TCR beta V gene segment behaved as functional or pseudogenic. An early release covering some 640 HLA-typed donors comprised 250 to 350 gigabases of sequencing data and 65 million to 100 million unique TCR sequences. Every discovery cohort repertoire had been produced on one sequencing platform. In a later analysis, previously published TCR beta repertoires from several hundred donors were re-analyzed and high-resolution HLA genotyping was added so that TCR occurrence patterns could be studied. Typing coverage varied by locus: roughly 629-640 donors for A, B, C, DRB1 and DQB1; under 550 for DQA1; nearly 610 for DPA1; about 450 for DPB1. The T cell repertoires of 666 subjects were profiled by immunosequencing and related to cytomegalovirus serostatus. Among 398 genotyped donors of the cohort, an average of approximately 240,000 unique TCR beta nucleotide sequences was sequenced per donor, of which 15% to 20% were non-productive. The study was designed to test whether signatures of past pathogen exposure could be identified by cataloging public T cell receptors. The genetic ancestry cluster associated with self-reported Caucasian donors included about four fifths of the roughly 400 genotyped donors. Both class I and class II loci were covered by HLA typing, at four-digit resolution. Rather than drawing on any new phenotypic data, the later analysis identified candidate immune exposures from TCR beta sequences and the way those sequences occurred across donors. To predict cytomegalovirus infection status, the study brought together high-throughput TCR immunosequencing, statistical association of individual TCRs with disease status, and machine learning. A handful of DR-DQ haplotypes were handled as single units for association and clustering because linkage in the cohort was strong. Alongside the repertoire data, information on donor age, sex, ethnicity and CMV serostatus was compiled. A separate validation cohort of 100 to 150 different subjects was used in addition to the roughly 640-subject first cohort.

Results and caveats for the whole study, not just this receptor: In a later analysis, several top co-occurrence clusters were reported to appear linked to parvovirus B19, influenza, CMV and Epstein-Barr virus. According to a later genetic analysis, donors in an Asian-associated ancestry cluster had fewer N-insertions in productive TCRs than the approximately 670-donor mean. A group of highly shared sequence variants was considered likely to be a technical artifact of the sequencing pipeline. Broadly in line with IMGT annotations, most TCR beta V segments showed up in productive rearrangements about 87% or about 30% of the time in an earlier analysis of 587 of the donors. Presence/absence analyses assumed roughly uniform sequencing depth across donors, an assumption that may not hold. A later analysis found that most CMV-associated TCR beta chains appeared HLA-restricted, with HLA associations seemingly driven largely by CMV exposure. Over 15 rarely observed V segments, including chromosome 9 orphons, were excluded from the earlier analysis of several hundred of the donors because counts were too low. A later analysis found that HLA-associated TCR beta chains were more clonally expanded and had lower generation probabilities than equally common non-associated chains. V-gene and J-gene trimming of TCR beta chains was associated with a missense DCLRE1C variant in a later genetic analysis, and the association was replicated in an independent cohort. Most TCR sequences were seen in very few donors, while some public TCRs were found in many individuals. In vitro tests confirmed that a few of the cytomegalovirus-associated TCR beta chains recognize cytomegalovirus antigens. The only immune exposure information available for the cohort was CMV serostatus. Because the 87-base-pair reads could not distinguish some IMGT-functional V segments, including TRBV6-2 and TRBV6-3, those segments were excluded. The cohort was sequenced for TCR beta chains only, and without alpha or paired-chain data the features that could be detected were limited. Strong co-occurrence of HLA alleles, especially DR and DQ, made assigning TCR associations to individual alleles difficult. Because HLA typing was missing for some donors at each locus, association tests included only the typed subset. Cytomegalovirus status was reported to be diagnosed by the classifier with high specificity and sensitivity in both the original and validation cohorts. According to a later analysis, TCR association rates differed among HLA loci, with DRB1 alleles showing the most associated TCRs and HLA-C alleles showing the fewest. It was suggested by the authors that the approach could potentially be generalized to other disease states and immunological phenotypes. A further reported finding was that TCR beta sequences accurately predicted the HLA-A and HLA-B alleles for most subjects in the first cohort. Correlated functional status among segregating V segments might be attributable to linkage disequilibrium, but an unknown experimental factor could not be ruled out. A later analysis associated approximately 17,000 TCR beta sequences with specific HLA alleles at a false discovery rate of 0.05. In the study, about 150 TCR beta chains were listed as associated with cytomegalovirus.

The library relied on the immunoSEQ multiplex PCR assay. A mixture of 60 forward primers for TCR Vbeta segments and 13 reverse primers for TCR Jbeta segments was used in the multiplex PCR. A multiplex PCR assay on genomic DNA amplified the CDR3 region of rearranged TCR beta genes. The amplified TCR beta libraries were sequenced on the Illumina HiSeq System as 87-base-pair reads. The authors' analysis ran thus. Across the roughly 700 repertoires, a later analysis counted 78 million or so unique TCR beta chains, around 11 million of which were shared by at least two donors. Raw reads were error-corrected and collapsed into unique sequences by a nearest-neighbor algorithm in which closely related sequences were merged to remove PCR and sequencing errors. V, D and J gene segments were assigned by aligning CDR3 sequences to IMGT reference sequences. Each retained sequence needed at least a six-nucleotide match to both a V gene segment and a J gene segment. A rearrangement counted as productive if the CDR3 had no stop codons and remained in frame with V and J, and every other rearrangement counted as non-productive. Following IMGT convention, CDR3 was defined as the stretch from the second conserved V-encoded cysteine to the conserved J-encoded phenylalanine. In an earlier analysis of approximately 500 of the donors, sequences lacking an unambiguous match to a single V gene segment were excluded. In an earlier analysis of approximately 500 of the donors, a V segment was called functional when productive rearrangements were above 56.7%, and segregating when the standard deviation between donors exceeded 5%. A statistical classification framework was built for diagnosing cytomegalovirus status from the catalog of TCR beta chain sequences. A later analysis assigned V and J genes by comparing TCR nucleotide sequences with IMGT/GENE-DB human TR gene sequences. A later analysis assigned CDR3 sequences and most-parsimonious VDJ recombination scenarios with the TCRdist pipeline. In a later analysis, each TCR beta chain was defined by its CDR3 amino acid sequence together with its V-gene family, and reads lacking a unique V-gene family were excluded. A later analysis removed 500 to 650 highly shared, low-generation-probability nucleotide sequences to deal with suspected cross-contamination and a sequencing artifact. For each public chain, a later analysis derived a clonal expansion index from normalized ranks of inferred template counts within each repertoire. A later analysis computed generation probabilities with a VDJ recombination model fitted to out-of-frame rearrangements, and checked the results against IGoR. Hypergeometric tests were used in a later analysis to score TCR-TCR, TCR-HLA and TCR-CMV co-occurrence, with a repertoire-size bias correction applied to the TCR pairs. In a later analysis, false discovery rates were estimated by permuting HLA or CMV assignments 20 times. In a later analysis, co-occurring TCRs were grouped using DBSCAN, and TCRdist sequence similarity was added for clustering within HLA-allele-positive subsets. Repertoires with fewer than 30,000 or more than 120,000 public chains were left out of co-occurrence clustering, as were several repertoires with anomalous nucleotide sharing. As stored in TCRdb, this immuneACCESS dataset retains in-frame rearrangements with V and J assigned. A fraction of the clones does not appear; measured against another copy, unresolved V genes explain less than half of the discrepancy, and the remainder lacks a known reason. The V and J calls and the clone size are those of that table, but D and trimming were determined from the DNA. The sample profile shows 80,000 to 100,000 clones; roughly 76% of them were found once. Of the sample, 2% to 3% falls within the top ten clones.

The cohort was made up of 500 to 800 healthy bone marrow donors. At the time of sampling, all cohort members were nominally healthy, though unrecorded immune exposures were likely present. The donor was CMV seronegative and belonged to the group of around 350 seronegative cohort members. Every donor gave a peripheral blood sample, and the peripheral blood mononuclear cells from that sample were used for TCR beta sequencing. The Qiagen DNeasy Blood Extraction Kit was used to extract genomic DNA from the blood cell samples. Reading the germline V gene gives CDR1 MDHEN and CDR2 SYDVKM. V is cut back by 6 bases and J by 2 bases, with 8 bases in the junction unmatched. Including cysteine and phenylalanine, the CDR3 has 16 amino acids. The sequence is cut down to CDR3 DNA, 48 bases in frame from base 1. To note about this clone: Its antigen target is currently unknown. No base quality values were provided; no much bigger clone lies one nucleotide off.

In this chain, TRBV28 is recombined with TRBJ1-5; 9 bases in the junction line up with TRBD1. The clonotype was recovered from a man aged 50-59 years in good health and CMV-seronegative. The sample taken for sequencing was PBMCs. The CDR3 corresponds to CASRGFRTGGNQPQHF. The bases are TGTGCCAGCAGAGGATTTCGGACAGGGGGCAATCAGCCCCAGCATTTT.